The rows below give T cell receptor beta chains drawn from one sample of a study of PD-L1 blockade in urothelial cancer. The assay was immunoSEQ multiplex PCR, and TCRdb's table has in-frame clones only and misses some. The sample lists about 90,000 clones, around 78% occurring once. The sequencing used PBMCs, collected around atezolizumab (anti-PD-L1) treatment. The receptors come from a man in his 70s with urothelial cancer. The CDR3 runs from the conserved cysteine through the conserved F or W. D genes are given only for firm matches. The size of a clone is reported for some rows only, either as once, few or many, or as a class for expanded clones.

d_gene | j_gene | abundance | v_gene | CDR3aa | CDR3nt
- | TRBJ1-1 | - | TRBV18 | CASSRSRDLEAFF | TGTGCCAGCTCACGATCCCGGGACTTGGAAGCTTTCTTT
- | TRBJ1-1 | - | TRBV5-1 | CASSADGGGSTEAFF | TGCGCCAGCAGCGCGGACGGAGGAGGTAGCACTGAAGCTTTCTTT
TRBD2 | TRBJ2-3 | once | TRBV9 | CASSVNQREGSTDTQYF | TGTGCCAGCAGCGTAAACCAGCGGGAGGGTAGCACAGATACGCAGTATTTT
TRBD1 | TRBJ1-4 | - | TRBV5-1 | CASSPLGQGTNEKLFF | TGCGCCAGCAGCCCCCTCGGACAGGGAACTAATGAAAAACTGTTTTTT
TRBD2 | TRBJ2-7 | - | TRBV19 | CASSKGLEVTAYEQYF | TGTGCCAGTAGTAAGGGACTAGAAGTTACCGCCTACGAGCAGTACTTC
TRBD2 | TRBJ2-7 | few | TRBV5-4 | CASSFSGTSGRREQYF | TGTGCCAGCAGCTTTTCCGGGACTAGCGGGCGGCGCGAGCAGTACTTC
- | TRBJ2-3 | - | TRBV7-9 | CASSSRRDFGATQYF | TGTGCCAGCAGCTCTAGGCGGGACTTCGGAGCTACGCAGTATTTT
TRBD1 | TRBJ2-3 | - | TRBV11-1 | CASSLEGQGAGTQYF | TGTGCCAGCAGCTTAGAGGGACAGGGGGCAGGTACGCAGTATTTT
TRBD2 | TRBJ2-3 | - | TRBV4-3 | CASSQDLAGATDTQYF | TGCGCCAGCAGCCAAGATTTAGCGGGAGCGACAGATACGCAGTATTTT
TRBD2 | TRBJ2-5 | - | TRBV4-2 | CASSQNGGGETQYF | TGTGCCAGCAGCCAAAATGGGGGGGGAGAGACCCAGTACTTC
TRBD1 | TRBJ1-3 | - | TRBV2 | CASSESRGVSGNTIYF | TGTGCCAGCAGTGAATCCAGGGGGGTCTCTGGAAACACCATATATTTT
TRBD1 | TRBJ2-3 | - | TRBV6-1 | CASSLGDRGRSQYF | TGTGCCAGCAGCCTGGGGGACAGGGGGCGCTCGCAGTATTTT
- | TRBJ2-2 | once | TRBV7-6 | CASSSRGGQGNTGELFF | TGTGCCAGCAGCTCACGGGGGGGACAGGGGAACACCGGGGAGCTGTTTTTT
- | TRBJ1-5 | - | TRBV7-3 | CASSFRSNQPQHF | TGTGCCAGCAGCTTTAGGAGTAATCAGCCCCAGCATTTT
TRBD2 | TRBJ2-5 | - | TRBV7-9 | CASSLGGGAGETQYF | TGTGCCAGCAGCTTGGGCGGGGGGGCAGGAGAGACCCAGTACTTC
- | TRBJ2-7 | - | TRBV18 | CASSRAETYEQYF | TGTGCCAGCTCACGAGCGGAGACCTACGAGCAGTACTTC
- | TRBJ2-5 | - | TRBV29-1 | CSVVSGNGETQYF | TGCAGCGTTGTATCCGGGAACGGAGAGACCCAGTACTTC
TRBD1 | TRBJ1-4 | - | TRBV7-9 | CASTTGVTNEKLFF | TGTGCCAGCACCACAGGGGTAACTAATGAAAAACTGTTTTTT
TRBD1 | TRBJ1-1 | - | TRBV5-1 | CASSEDRGLNTEAFF | TGCGCCAGCAGCGAGGACAGGGGCCTCAACACTGAAGCTTTCTTT
TRBD2 | TRBJ2-1 | - | TRBV5-4 | CASSLALAGVGEQFF | TGTGCCAGCAGCTTGGCACTAGCGGGAGTAGGTGAGCAGTTCTTC
- | TRBJ1-1 | - | TRBV6-6 | CASSYLQGSSAFF | TGTGCCAGCAGTTACTTGCAGGGGTCGTCAGCTTTCTTT
- | TRBJ1-1 | - | TRBV6-1 | CASRAPGGTEAFF | TGTGCCAGCAGAGCACCGGGGGGGACTGAAGCTTTCTTT
TRBD1 | TRBJ2-7 | - | TRBV18 | CASSWASTGDNEQYF | TGTGCCAGCTCATGGGCATCTACAGGGGACAACGAGCAGTACTTC